The subject of this entry is one T cell receptor (beta chain). The antigen is not known. The data were taken from a study of T cells in Graves' hyperthyroidism and ophthalmopathy. Looking at the study overall: Peripheral blood specimens were obtained at initial diagnosis, prior to any treatment. Study outcomes and limitations: Classification by a 13 V-J model distinguished ophthalmopathy from stable hyperthyroidism.

J was trimmed by 2 bases and V by 1 base; bases with no gene match: 9. Germline-derived CDR1 and CDR2 are MDHEN and SYDVKM. CDR3 length: 17 amino acids. Regions amplified from RNA transcripts were the TCR beta CDR3 regions. First-round RT-PCR targeting the TCR CDR3 was performed with the HTBI primer set. TCRdb independently ran MiXCR on the multiplex PCR reads; one entry per CDR3 protein. Here the sample spans under 450,000 distinct CDR3 sequences, around 16% being singletons. Sample: blood. The V and J genes are TRBV28 and TRBJ2-7, with 9 positions matching TRBD1. The receptor was derived from a woman between 18 and 30 years old with Graves' hyperthyroidism. The CDR3 DNA sequence: TGTGCCAGCAGTTTATTAGGGCCCCGGGACAGGGCCTACGAGCAGTACTTC. Encoded protein: CASSLLGPRDRAYEQYF.